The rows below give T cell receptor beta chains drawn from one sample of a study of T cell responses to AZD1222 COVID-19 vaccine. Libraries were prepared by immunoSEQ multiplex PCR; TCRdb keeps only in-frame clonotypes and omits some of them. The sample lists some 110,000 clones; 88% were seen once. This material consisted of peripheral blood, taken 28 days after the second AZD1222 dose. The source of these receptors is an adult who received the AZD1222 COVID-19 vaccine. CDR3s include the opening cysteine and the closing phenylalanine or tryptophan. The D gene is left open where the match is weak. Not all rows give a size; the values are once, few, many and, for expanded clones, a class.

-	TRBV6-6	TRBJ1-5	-	CASSHNQPQHF
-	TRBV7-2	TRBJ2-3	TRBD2	CASSLVSGRAVGDTQYF
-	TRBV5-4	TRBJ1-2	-	CASSLGGGFDYGYTF
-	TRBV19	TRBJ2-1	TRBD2	CASSIVRETYNEQFF
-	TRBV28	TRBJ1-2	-	CASSYSVYGYTF
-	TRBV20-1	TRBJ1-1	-	CSAREGTEAFF
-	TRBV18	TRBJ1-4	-	CASSRALRNEKLFF
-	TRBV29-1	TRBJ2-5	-	CSVSQSSTETQYF
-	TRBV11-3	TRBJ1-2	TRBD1	CASSPGGDAGYTF
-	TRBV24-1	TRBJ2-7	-	CATSDATASSPYEQYF
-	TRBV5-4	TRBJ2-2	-	CASSLTVTAGELFF
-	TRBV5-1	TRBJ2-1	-	CASSLSFTQGNEQFF
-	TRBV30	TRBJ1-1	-	CAWSVARVTEAFF
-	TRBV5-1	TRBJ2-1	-	CASSSSGNSIEQFF
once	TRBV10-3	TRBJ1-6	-	CAIRGSYNSPLHF
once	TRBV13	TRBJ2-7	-	CASSFRDEQYF
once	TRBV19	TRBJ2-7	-	CASSIMPASYEQYF
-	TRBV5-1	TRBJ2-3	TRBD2	CASSPRLAGVSTDTQYF
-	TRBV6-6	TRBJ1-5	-	CASSYRRAHNQPQHF
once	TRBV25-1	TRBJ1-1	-	CASSDPKTEAFF